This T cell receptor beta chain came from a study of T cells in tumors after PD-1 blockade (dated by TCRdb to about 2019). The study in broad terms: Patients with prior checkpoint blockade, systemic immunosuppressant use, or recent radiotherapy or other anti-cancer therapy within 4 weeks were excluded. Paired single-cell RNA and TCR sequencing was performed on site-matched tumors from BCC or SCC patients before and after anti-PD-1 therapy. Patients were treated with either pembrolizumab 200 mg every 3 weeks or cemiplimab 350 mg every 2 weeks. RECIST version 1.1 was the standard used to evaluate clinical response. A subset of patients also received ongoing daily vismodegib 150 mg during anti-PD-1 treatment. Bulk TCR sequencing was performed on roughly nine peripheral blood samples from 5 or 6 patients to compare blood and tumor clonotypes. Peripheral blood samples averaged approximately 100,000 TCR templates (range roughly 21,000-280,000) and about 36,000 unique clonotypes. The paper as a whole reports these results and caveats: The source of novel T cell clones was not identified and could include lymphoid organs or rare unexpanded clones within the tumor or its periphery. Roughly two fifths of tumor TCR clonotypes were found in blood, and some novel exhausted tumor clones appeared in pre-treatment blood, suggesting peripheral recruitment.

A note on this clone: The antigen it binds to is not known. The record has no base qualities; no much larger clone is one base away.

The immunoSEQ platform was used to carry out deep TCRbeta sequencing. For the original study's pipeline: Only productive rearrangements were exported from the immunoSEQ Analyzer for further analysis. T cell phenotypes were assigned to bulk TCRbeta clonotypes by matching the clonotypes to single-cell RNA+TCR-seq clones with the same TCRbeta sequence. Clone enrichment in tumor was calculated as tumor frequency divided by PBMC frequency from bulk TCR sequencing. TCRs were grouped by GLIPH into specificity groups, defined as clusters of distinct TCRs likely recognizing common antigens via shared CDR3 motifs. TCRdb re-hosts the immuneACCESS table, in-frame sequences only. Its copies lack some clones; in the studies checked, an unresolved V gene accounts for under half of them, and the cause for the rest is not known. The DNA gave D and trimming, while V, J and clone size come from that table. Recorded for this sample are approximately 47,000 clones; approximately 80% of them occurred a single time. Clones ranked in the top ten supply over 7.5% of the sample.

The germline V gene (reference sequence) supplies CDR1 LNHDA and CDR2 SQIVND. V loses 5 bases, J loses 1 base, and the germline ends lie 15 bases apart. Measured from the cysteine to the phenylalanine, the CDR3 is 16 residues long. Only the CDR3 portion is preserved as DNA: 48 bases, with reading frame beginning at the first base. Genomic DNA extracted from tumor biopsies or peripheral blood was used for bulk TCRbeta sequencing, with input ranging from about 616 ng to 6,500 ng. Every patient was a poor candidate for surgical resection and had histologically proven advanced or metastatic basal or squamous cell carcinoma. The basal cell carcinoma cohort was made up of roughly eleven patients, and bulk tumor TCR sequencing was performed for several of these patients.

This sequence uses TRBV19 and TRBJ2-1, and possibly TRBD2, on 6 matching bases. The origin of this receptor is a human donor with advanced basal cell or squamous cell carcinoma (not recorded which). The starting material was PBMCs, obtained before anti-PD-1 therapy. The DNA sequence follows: TGTGCCAGTAGTCCTCGGGGGAAGGGATCCTACAATGAGCAGTTCTTC. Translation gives CASSPRGKGSYNEQFF. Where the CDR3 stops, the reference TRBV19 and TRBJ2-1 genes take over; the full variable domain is DGGITQSPKYLFRKEGQNVTLSCEQNLNHDAMYWYRQDPGQGLRLIYYSQIVNDFQKGDIAEGYSVSREKKESFPLTVTSAQKNPTAFYLCASSPRGKGSYNEQFFGPGTRLTVL.